The rows below give T cell receptor beta chains drawn from one sample of a study of shared clonotypes between healthy human individuals. Produced via immunoSEQ multiplex PCR; TCRdb's table is partial and in-frame only. The repertoire includes some 2,100,000 clones, nearly 97% of them detected once, and roughly 0.13% sits in the top ten. The sequenced sample consisted of naive CD4+ T cells sorted from blood. The origin of the receptors is a man younger than 35 in good health. Both conserved end residues are part of each CDR3. Fields, in order: V gene, CDR3 protein.

v_gene: TRBV5-1
CDR3aa: CASSRTGTAGNTIYF

v_gene: TRBV5-1
CDR3aa: CASSLKQGWLGETQYF

v_gene: TRBV28
CDR3aa: CASSFRDRDYQPQHF

v_gene: TRBV6-5
CDR3aa: CASSYSPLASTEAFF

v_gene: TRBV4-3
CDR3aa: CASSPYLPTSGSTYEQYF

v_gene: TRBV6-5
CDR3aa: CASSYGGAGAYGYTF

v_gene: TRBV10-1
CDR3aa: CASRGNTEAFF

v_gene: TRBV4-1
CDR3aa: CASSQARLGGYEQYF

v_gene: TRBV6-1
CDR3aa: CASSEAQSLAGGTDTQYF

v_gene: TRBV9
CDR3aa: CASSVGWGPSTNEKLFF

v_gene: TRBV6-6
CDR3aa: CASSYGQGVSYEQYF

v_gene: TRBV2
CDR3aa: CASSEIQIDTQYF

v_gene: TRBV5-1
CDR3aa: CASSPVAGGHEQYF

v_gene: TRBV7-2
CDR3aa: CASSLGGTPNYGYTF

v_gene: TRBV25-1
CDR3aa: CASSDRGPYGYTF

v_gene: TRBV19
CDR3aa: CASSIGVITNEKLFF

v_gene: TRBV29-1
CDR3aa: CSVDTIRPYEQYF

v_gene: TRBV15
CDR3aa: CATSNGQGAINEQYF

v_gene: TRBV4-1
CDR3aa: CASSHPWADTQYF

v_gene: TRBV5-1
CDR3aa: CASSPGQGENEQFF

v_gene: TRBV5-1
CDR3aa: CASSPWVAGYNEQFF

v_gene: TRBV10-1
CDR3aa: CASPVFIGYHEQYF

v_gene: TRBV6-1
CDR3aa: CAHLQGRDRQYEQYF

v_gene: TRBV5-1
CDR3aa: CASSHGQGVSGNTIYF

v_gene: TRBV5-1
CDR3aa: CASRNPDRSTSGASYNEQFF

v_gene: TRBV5-1
CDR3aa: CASSPSGTIQETQYF

v_gene: TRBV10-3
CDR3aa: CAISRLAGALNSGANVLTF

v_gene: TRBV7-2
CDR3aa: CASSRGLAGYYEQYF

v_gene: TRBV6-5
CDR3aa: CASSYSRAVAYEQYF

v_gene: TRBV9
CDR3aa: CASSVAGTSGAHEQFF

v_gene: TRBV7-8
CDR3aa: CASSLGFSNYNEQFF